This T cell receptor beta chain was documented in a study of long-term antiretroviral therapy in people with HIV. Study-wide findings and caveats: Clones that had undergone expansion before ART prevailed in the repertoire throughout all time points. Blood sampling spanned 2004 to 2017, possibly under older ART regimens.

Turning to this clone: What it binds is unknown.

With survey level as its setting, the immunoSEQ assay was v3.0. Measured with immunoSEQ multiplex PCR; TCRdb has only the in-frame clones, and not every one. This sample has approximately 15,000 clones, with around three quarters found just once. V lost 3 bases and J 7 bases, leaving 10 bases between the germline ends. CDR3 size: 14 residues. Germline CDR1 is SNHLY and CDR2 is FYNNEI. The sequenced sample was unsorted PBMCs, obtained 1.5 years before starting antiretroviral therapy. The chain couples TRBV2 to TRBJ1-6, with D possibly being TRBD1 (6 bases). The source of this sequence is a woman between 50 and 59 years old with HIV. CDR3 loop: CASSEVRGNSPLHF. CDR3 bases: TGTGCCAGCAGTGAGGTCAGGGGCAATTCACCCCTCCACTTT. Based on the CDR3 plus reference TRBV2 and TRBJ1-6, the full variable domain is EPEVTQTPSHQVTQMGQEVILRCVPISNHLYFYWYRQILGQKVEFLVSFYNNEISEKSEIFDDQFSVERPDGSNFTLKIRSTKLEDSAMYFCASSEVRGNSPLHFGNGTRLTVT.